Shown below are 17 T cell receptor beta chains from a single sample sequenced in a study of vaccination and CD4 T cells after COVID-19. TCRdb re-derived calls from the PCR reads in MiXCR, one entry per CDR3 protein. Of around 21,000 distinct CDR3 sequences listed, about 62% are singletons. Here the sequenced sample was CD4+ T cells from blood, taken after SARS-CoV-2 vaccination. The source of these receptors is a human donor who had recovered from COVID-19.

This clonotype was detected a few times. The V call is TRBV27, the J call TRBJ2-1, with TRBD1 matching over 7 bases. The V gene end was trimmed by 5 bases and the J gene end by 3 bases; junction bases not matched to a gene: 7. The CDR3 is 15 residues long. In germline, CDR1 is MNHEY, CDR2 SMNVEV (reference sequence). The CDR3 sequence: CASSELGQDYNEQFF. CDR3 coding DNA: TGTGCCAGCAGTGAGTTAGGACAGGACTACAATGAGCAGTTCTTC.

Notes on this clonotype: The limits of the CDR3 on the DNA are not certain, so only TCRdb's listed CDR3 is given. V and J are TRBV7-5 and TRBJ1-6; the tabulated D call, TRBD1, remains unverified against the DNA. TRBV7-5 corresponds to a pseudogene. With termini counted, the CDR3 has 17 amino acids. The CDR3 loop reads CISVPEVGTVGNSPLHF.

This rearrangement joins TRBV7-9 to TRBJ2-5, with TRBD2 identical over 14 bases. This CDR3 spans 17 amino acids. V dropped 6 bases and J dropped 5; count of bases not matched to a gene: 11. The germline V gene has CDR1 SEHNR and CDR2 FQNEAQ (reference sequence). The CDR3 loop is CASSLTSGRAYKETQYF. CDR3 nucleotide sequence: TGTGCCAGCAGTTTGACTAGCGGGAGGGCTTATAAGGAGACCCAGTACTTC.

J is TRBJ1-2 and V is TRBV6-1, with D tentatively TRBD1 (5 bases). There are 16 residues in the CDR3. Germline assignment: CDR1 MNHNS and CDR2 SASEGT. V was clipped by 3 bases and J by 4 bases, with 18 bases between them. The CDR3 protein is CASSETGARSGYGYTF. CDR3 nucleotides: TGTGCCAGCAGTGAGACCGGGGCAAGATCAGGCTATGGCTACACCTTC.

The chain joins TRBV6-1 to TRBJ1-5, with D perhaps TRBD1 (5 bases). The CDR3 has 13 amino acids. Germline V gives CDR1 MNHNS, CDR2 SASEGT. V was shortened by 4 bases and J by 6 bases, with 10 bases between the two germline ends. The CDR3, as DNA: TGTGCCAGCAGTGTGGCGGGGGGTCAGCCCCAGCATTTT. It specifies CASSVAGGQPQHF.

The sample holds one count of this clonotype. In DNA, the CDR3 is TGTGCCACCAGCAGAGATCGGAATGAGCAGTTCTTC. Its protein product is CATSRDRNEQFF. V usage is TRBV15 and J usage is TRBJ2-1; no clear D gene. CDR3 length: 12 residues. Trimming removed 0 bases from V and 7 bases from J, with 4 bases in between. Germline V gene lookup returns CDR1 LNHNV and CDR2 YYDKDF (reference sequence). The whole variable domain, filled in from reference TRBV15 and TRBJ2-1, reads DAMVIQNPRYQVTQFGKPVTLSCSQTLNHNVMYWYQQKSSQAPKLLFHYYDKDFNNEADTPDNFQSRRPNTSFCFLDIRSPGLGDTAMYLCATSRDRNEQFFGPGTRLTVL.

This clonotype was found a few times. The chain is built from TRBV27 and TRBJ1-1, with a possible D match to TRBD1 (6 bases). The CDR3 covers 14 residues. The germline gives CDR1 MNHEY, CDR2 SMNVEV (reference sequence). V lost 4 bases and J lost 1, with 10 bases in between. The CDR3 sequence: CASSYVRGNTEAFF. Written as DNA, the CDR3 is TGTGCCAGCAGTTATGTCAGGGGGAACACTGAAGCTTTCTTT.

CDR3 amino acids: CASSPSPGQGRETQYF. DNA for the CDR3: TGTGCCAGCAGCCCTTCTCCGGGACAGGGACGGGAGACCCAGTACTTC. This chain connects TRBV9 to TRBJ2-5, with 9 bases matching TRBD1. The CDR3 is 16 amino acids. The germline V gene has CDR1 SGDLS and CDR2 YYNGEE. V was pared by 4 bases and J by 5 bases, with 12 bases of the junction left unmatched. Drawing the rest from reference TRBV9 and TRBJ2-5, the complete variable domain is DSGVTQTPKHLITATGQRVTLRCSPRSGDLSVYWYQQSLDQGLQFLIQYYNGEERAKGNILERFSAQQFPDLHSELNLSSLELGDSALYFCASSPSPGQGRETQYFGPGTRLLVL.

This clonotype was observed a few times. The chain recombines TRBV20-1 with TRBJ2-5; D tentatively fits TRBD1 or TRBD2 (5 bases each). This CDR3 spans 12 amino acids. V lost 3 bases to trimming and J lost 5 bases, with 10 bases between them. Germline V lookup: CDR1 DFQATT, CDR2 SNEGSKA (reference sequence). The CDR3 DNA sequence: TGCAGTGCTAGCGGGGCCTGGGAGACCCAGTACTTC. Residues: CSASGAWETQYF.

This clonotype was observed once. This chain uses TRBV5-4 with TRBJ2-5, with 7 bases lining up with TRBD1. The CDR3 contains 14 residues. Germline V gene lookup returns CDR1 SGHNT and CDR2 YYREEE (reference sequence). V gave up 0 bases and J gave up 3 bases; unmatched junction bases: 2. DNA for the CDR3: TGTGCCAGCAGCTTGGGAGGACAGGAAGAGACCCAGTACTTC. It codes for CASSLGGQEETQYF. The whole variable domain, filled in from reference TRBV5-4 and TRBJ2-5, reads ETGVTQSPTHLIKTRGQQVTLRCSSQSGHNTVSWYQQALGQGPQFIFQYYREEENGRGNFPPRFSGLQFPNYSSELNVNALELDDSALYLCASSLGGQEETQYFGPGTRLLVL.

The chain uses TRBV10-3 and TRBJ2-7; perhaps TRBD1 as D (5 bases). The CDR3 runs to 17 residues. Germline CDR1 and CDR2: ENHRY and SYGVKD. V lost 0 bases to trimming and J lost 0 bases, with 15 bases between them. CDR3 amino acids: CAISESPPRQSSYEQYF. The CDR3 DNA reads TGTGCCATCAGTGAGTCACCCCCCCGACAGTCCTCCTACGAGCAGTACTTC.

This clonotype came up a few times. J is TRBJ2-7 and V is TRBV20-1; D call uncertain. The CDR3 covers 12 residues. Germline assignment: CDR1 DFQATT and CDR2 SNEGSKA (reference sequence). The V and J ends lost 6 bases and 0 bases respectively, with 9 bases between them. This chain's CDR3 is CSAGHASYEQYF. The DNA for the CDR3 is TGCAGTGCCGGTCACGCCTCCTACGAGCAGTACTTC.

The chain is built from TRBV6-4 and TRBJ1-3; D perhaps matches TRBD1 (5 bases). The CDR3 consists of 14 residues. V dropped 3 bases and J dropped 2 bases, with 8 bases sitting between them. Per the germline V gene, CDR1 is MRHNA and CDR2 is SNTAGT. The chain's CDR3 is CASSEPGTGNTIYF. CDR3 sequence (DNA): TGTGCCAGCAGTGAACCAGGGACTGGAAACACCATATATTTT.

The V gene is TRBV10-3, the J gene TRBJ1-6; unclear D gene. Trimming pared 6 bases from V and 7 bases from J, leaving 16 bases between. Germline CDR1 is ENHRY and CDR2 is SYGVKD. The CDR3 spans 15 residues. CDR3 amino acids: CAISPRGQYNSPLHF. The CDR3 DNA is TGTGCCATCAGCCCGCGGGGTCAGTACAATTCACCCCTCCACTTT.

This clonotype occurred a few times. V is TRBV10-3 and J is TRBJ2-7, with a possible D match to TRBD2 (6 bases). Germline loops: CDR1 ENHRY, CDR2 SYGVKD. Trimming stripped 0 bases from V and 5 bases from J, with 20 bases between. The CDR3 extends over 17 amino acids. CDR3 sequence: CAISESTRPAAVDEQYF. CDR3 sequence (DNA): TGTGCCATCAGTGAGTCGACTAGACCCGCAGCCGTAGACGAGCAGTACTTC.

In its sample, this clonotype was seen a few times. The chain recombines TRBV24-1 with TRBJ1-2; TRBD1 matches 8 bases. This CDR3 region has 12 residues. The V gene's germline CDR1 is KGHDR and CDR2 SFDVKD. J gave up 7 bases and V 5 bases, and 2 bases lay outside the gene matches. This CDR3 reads CATSAGGLGYTF. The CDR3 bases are TGTGCCACCAGTGCAGGGGGCCTTGGCTACACCTTC.

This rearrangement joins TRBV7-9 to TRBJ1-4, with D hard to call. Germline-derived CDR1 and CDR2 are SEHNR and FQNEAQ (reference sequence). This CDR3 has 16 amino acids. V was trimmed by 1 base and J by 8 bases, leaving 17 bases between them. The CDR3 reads CASSLDYRHPKEKLFF. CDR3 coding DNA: TGTGCCAGCAGCTTAGATTATAGACACCCGAAGGAAAAACTGTTTTTT.